The clone carrying this T cell receptor (beta chain) came up a few times. In the source study's methods: For nucleated cells, counts were estimated from reference gene primer amplification. Some clones are missing from TCRdb's copy, which holds only in-frame ones; the method was immunoSEQ multiplex PCR. D and trimming come from the DNA, and the V and J calls and clone size come from that table. The top ten clones hold around 41% of a sample with tens of thousands of clones, roughly four fifths of them seen once. This entry belongs to a study of blood T cell repertoires in COVID-19. Whole-study context: Material from acute and convalescent COVID-19 was sourced from the United States, Italy and Spain. PBMCs, B-cell-depleted T cells, or T cells provided the cDNA or gDNA that made up the material.

Germline assignment: CDR1 MNHNY and CDR2 SVGAGI (reference sequence). The CDR3 sequence is 14 residues long. V was cut by 6 bases and J by 6 bases, with 12 bases left in between. This clonotype was obtained from a man older than 75 with active or convalescent COVID-19. The sequenced sample was peripheral blood. The chain carries TRBV6-6 and TRBJ1-6, with a possible D match to TRBD1 (6 bases). CDR3 nucleotides: TGTGCCAGCAGCCCCGGACAGATTAATTCACCCCTCCACTTT. Translating gives CASSPGQINSPLHF.